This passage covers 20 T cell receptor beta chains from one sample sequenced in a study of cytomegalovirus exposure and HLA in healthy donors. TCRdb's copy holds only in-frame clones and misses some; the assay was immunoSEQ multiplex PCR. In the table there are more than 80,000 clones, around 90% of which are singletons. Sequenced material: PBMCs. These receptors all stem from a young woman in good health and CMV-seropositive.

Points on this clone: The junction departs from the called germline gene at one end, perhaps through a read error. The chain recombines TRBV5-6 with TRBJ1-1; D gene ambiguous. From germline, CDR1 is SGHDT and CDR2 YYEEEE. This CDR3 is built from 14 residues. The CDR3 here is CTSSLWQEGREAFF. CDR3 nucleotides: TGTACCAGCAGCTTATGGCAGGAGGGCCGTGAAGCTTTCTTT.

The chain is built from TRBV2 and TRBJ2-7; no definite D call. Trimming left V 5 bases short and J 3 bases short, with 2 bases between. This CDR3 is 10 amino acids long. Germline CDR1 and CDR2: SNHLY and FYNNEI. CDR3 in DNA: TGTGCCAGCAGTCGCTACGAGCAGTACTTC. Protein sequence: CASSRYEQYF.

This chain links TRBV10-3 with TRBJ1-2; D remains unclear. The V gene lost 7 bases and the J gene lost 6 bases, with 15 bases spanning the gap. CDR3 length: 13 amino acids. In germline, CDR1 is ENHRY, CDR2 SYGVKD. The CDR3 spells CAINMAGENGYTF. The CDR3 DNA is TGTGCCATCAATATGGCAGGCGAAAATGGCTACACCTTC.

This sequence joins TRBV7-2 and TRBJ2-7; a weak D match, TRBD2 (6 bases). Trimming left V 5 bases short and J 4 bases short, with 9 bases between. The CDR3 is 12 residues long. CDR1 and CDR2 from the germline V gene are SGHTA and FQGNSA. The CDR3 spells CASSHGSYEQYV. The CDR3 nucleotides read TGTGCCAGCAGCCACGGGAGTTACGAGCAGTACGTC.

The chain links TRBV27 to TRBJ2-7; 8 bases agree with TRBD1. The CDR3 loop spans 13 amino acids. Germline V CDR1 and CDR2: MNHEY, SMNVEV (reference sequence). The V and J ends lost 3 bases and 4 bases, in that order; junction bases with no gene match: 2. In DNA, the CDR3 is TGTGCCAGCAGTTTCGACAGGGGTTACGAGCAGTACTTC. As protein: CASSFDRGYEQYF.

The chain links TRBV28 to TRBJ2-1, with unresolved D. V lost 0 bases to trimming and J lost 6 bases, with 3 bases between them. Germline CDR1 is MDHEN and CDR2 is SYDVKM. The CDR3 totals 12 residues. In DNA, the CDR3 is TGTGCCAGCAGTTTATGGGCCAATGAGCAGTTCTTC. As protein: CASSLWANEQFF.

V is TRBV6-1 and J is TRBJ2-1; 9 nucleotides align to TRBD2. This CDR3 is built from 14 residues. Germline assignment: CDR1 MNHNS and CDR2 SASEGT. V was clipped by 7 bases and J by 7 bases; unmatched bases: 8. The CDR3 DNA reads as TGTGCCAGCACTCTAACTAGCGGGCGGAATGAGCAGTTCTTC. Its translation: CASTLTSGRNEQFF.

The DNA of the CDR3 is TGTGCCAGCAGCGTAGGCGTAGGGGAAGAGACCCAGTACTTC. It is translated as CASSVGVGEETQYF. The rearrangement uses TRBV9 and TRBJ2-5; D is perhaps TRBD1 (5 bases). The CDR3 length is 14 residues. Germline loops: CDR1 SGDLS, CDR2 YYNGEE. V dropped 0 bases and J dropped 3 bases, with 9 bases sitting between them.

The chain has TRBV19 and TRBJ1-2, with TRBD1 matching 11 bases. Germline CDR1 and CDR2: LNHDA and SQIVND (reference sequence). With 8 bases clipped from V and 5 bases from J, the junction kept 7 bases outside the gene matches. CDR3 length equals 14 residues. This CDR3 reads CASARDRGRYGYTF. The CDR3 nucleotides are TGTGCCAGTGCCCGGGACAGGGGGAGGTATGGCTACACCTTC.

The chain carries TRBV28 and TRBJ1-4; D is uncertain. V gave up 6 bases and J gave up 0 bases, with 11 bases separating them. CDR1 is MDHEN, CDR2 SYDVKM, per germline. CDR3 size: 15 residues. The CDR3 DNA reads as TGTGCCAGCAGCCCAGACACTGCAACTAATGAAAAACTGTTTTTT. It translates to CASSPDTATNEKLFF.

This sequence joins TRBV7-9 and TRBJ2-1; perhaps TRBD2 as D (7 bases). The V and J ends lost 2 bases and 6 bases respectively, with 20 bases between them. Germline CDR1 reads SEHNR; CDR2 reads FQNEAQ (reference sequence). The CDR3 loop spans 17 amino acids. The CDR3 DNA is TGTGCCAGCAGCTTACTCCGGGGGGCGTCGCCCGCCAATGAGCAGTTCTTC. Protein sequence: CASSLLRGASPANEQFF.

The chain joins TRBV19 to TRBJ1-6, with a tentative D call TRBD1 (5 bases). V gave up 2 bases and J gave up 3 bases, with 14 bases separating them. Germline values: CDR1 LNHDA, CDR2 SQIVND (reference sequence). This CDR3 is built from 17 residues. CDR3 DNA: TGTGCCAGTAGTATACCAGGGCCCCCTCGCTATAATTCACCCCTCCACTTT. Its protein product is CASSIPGPPRYNSPLHF. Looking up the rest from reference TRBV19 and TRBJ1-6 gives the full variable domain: DGGITQSPKYLFRKEGQNVTLSCEQNLNHDAMYWYRQDPGQGLRLIYYSQIVNDFQKGDIAEGYSVSREKKESFPLTVTSAQKNPTAFYLCASSIPGPPRYNSPLHFGNGTRLTVT.

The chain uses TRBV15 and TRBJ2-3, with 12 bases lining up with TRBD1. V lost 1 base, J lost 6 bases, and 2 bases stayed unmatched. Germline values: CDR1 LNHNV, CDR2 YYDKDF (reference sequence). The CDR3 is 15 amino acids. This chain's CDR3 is CATSRGDRGQDTQYF. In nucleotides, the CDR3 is TGTGCCACCAGCAGAGGGGACAGGGGGCAGGATACGCAGTATTTT. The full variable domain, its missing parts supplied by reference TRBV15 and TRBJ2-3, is DAMVIQNPRYQVTQFGKPVTLSCSQTLNHNVMYWYQQKSSQAPKLLFHYYDKDFNNEADTPDNFQSRRPNTSFCFLDIRSPGLGDTAMYLCATSRGDRGQDTQYFGPGTRLTVL.

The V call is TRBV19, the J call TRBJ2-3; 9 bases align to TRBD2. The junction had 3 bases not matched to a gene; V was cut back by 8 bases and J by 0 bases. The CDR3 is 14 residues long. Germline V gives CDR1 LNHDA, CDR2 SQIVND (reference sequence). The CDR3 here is CASGTSLSTDTQYF. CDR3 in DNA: TGTGCCAGTGGGACTAGCCTAAGCACAGATACGCAGTATTTT.

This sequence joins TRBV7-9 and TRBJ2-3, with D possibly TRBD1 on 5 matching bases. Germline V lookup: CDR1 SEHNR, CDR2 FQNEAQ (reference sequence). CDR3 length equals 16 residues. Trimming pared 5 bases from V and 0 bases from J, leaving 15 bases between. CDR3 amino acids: CASSTRTRQSTDTQYF. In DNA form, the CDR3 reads TGTGCCAGCAGCACGAGGACGAGACAGAGCACAGATACGCAGTATTTT.

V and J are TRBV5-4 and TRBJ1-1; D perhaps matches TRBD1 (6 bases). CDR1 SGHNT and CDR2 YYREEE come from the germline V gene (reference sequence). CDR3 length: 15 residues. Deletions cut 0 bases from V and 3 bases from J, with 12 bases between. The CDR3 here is CASSLAQGIDTEAFF. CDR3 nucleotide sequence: TGTGCCAGCAGCTTGGCCCAGGGGATAGACACTGAAGCTTTCTTT. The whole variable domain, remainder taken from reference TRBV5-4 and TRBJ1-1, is ETGVTQSPTHLIKTRGQQVTLRCSSQSGHNTVSWYQQALGQGPQFIFQYYREEENGRGNFPPRFSGLQFPNYSSELNVNALELDDSALYLCASSLAQGIDTEAFFGQGTRLTVV.

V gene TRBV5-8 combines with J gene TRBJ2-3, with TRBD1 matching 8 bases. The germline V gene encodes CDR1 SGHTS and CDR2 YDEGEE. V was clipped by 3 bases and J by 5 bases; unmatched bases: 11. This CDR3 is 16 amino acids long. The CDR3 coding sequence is TGTGCCAGCAGCTACCTTACAGGACAGGGCGAAGATACGCAGTATTTT. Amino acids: CASSYLTGQGEDTQYF.

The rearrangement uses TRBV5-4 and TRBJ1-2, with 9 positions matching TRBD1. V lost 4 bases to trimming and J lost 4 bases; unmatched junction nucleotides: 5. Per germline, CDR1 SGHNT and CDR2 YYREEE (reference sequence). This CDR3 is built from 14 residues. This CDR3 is CASSPTGGLYGYTF. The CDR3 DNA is TGTGCCAGCAGCCCGACAGGGGGACTCTATGGCTACACCTTC.

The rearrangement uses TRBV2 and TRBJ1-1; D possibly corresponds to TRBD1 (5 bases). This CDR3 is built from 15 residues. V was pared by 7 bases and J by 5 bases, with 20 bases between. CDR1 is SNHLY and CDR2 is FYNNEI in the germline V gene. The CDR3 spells CASTMNWGGGTEAFF. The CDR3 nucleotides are TGTGCCAGCACCATGAATTGGGGGGGAGGAACTGAAGCTTTCTTT.

This CDR3 is CASSPRESSYGYTF. The CDR3 coding sequence is TGTGCCAGCAGCCCCCGGGAGTCGAGCTATGGCTACACCTTC. The chain uses TRBV5-6 and TRBJ1-2; D is undetermined. The CDR3 sequence is 14 residues long. Germline CDR1 and CDR2: SGHDT and YYEEEE. V was shortened by 4 bases and J by 4 bases, with 14 bases between the two germline ends.